This T cell receptor (beta chain) was profiled in a study of T cell changes during pregnancy in multiple sclerosis (dated by TCRdb to the late 2010s). With respect to the entire study: The study looked at changes in the T cell repertoire across pregnancy in women with multiple sclerosis.

Regarding this clone: Its antigen remains undetermined. No clone much larger than this one lies a single base away; base qualities are absent.

Inclusive of the bounding cysteine and phenylalanine, the CDR3 is 14 residues long. The entry retains the CDR3 DNA only, 42 bases that are in frame from base 1. The germline V gene yields MGHRA for CDR1 and YSYEKL for CDR2. For this chain, trimming is 4 bases at the V end and 5 bases at the J end, and the number of junction bases without a gene match is 2. Receptor amplification or capture employed the immunoSEQ multiplex PCR assay. Sourced from immuneACCESS, this table was stored by TCRdb with only in-frame sequences that have V and J called. A share of the clones is absent; for the studies checked, an unresolved V gene accounts for under half, and the remainder has no known explanation. The sample table records fewer than 35,000 clones; around 90% of these occur just once. Over 0.35% of the sample is taken by the ten largest.

Sequenced here: CD4+ T cells from peripheral blood mononuclear cells, sampled in the second trimester of pregnancy. The rearranged chain carries TRBV4-1 and TRBJ2-7; 13 central nucleotides agree with TRBD2. The TCR was taken from a female donor in good health, enrolled as a control in a pregnancy study. CDR3 region: CASSPGLAGHEQYF. The nucleotides are TGCGCCAGCAGCCCGGGACTAGCGGGACACGAGCAGTACTTC.